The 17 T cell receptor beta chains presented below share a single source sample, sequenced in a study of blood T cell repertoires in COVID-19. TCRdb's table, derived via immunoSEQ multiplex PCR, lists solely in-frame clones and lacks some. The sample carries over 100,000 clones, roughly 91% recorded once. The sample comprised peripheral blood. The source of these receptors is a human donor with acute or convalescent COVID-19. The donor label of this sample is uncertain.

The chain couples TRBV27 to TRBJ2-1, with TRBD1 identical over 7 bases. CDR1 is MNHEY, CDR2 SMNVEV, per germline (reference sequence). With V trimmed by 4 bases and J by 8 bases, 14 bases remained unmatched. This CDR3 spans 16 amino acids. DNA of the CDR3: TGTGCCAGCAGTTCTCCATTAAGACAGGGCTTCGATGAGCAGTTCTTC. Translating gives CASSSPLRQGFDEQFF.

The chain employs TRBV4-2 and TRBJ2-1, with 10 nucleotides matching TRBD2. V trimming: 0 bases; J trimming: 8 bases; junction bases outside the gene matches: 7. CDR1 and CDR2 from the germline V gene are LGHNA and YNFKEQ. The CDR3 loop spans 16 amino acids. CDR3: CASSQDTLAGVDEQFF. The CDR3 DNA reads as TGTGCCAGCAGCCAAGATACGCTAGCGGGAGTCGATGAGCAGTTCTTC.

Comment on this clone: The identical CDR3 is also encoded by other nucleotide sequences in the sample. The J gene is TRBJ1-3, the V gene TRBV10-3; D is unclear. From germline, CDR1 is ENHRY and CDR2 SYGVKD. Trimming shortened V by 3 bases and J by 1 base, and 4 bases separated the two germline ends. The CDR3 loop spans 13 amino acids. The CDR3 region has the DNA TGTGCCATCAGTGACAGTTCTGGAAACACCATATATTTT. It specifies CAISDSSGNTIYF.

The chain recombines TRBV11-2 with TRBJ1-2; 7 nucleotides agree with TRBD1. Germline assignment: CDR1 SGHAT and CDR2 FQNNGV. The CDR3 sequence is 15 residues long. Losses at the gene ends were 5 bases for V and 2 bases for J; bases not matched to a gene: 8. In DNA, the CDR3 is TGTGCCAGCAGCCCGGGGACAGTTTTCAACTATGGCTACACCTTC. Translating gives CASSPGTVFNYGYTF.

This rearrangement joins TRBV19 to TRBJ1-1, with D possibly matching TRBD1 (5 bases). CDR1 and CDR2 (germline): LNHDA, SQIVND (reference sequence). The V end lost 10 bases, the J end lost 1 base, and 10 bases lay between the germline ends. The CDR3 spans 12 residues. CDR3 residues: CATFDRNTEAFF. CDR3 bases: TGTGCCACCTTCGACAGGAACACTGAAGCTTTCTTT.

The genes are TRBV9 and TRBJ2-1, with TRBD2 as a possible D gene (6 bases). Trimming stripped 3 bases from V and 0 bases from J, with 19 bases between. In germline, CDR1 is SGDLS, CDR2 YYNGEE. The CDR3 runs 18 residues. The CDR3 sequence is CASSARDWTSISYNEQFF. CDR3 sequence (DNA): TGTGCCAGCAGCGCCCGGGACTGGACCTCAATCTCCTACAATGAGCAGTTCTTC.

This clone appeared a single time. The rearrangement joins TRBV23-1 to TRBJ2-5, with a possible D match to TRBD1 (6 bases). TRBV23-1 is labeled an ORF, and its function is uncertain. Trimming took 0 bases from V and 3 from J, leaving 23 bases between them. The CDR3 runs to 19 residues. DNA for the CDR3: TGCGCCAGCAGTCAATCCCGGGCCGGACAGAGTACCTTAGAAGAGACCCAGTACTTC. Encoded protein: CASSQSRAGQSTLEETQYF.

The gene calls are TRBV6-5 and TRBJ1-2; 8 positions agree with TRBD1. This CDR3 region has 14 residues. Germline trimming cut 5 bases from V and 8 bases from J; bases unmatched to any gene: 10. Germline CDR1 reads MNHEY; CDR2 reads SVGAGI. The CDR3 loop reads CASSPDRAGFGYTF. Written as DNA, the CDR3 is TGTGCCAGCAGTCCGGACAGGGCCGGTTTCGGCTACACCTTC.

This CDR3 is CASSLSPGQGDGYTF. In DNA form, the CDR3 reads TGTGCCAGCAGTCTTTCACCGGGACAGGGAGACGGCTACACCTTC. The V and J genes are TRBV28 and TRBJ1-2; 9 bases fit TRBD1. The CDR3 extends over 15 amino acids. CDR1 and CDR2 from the germline V gene are MDHEN and SYDVKM. J was trimmed by 8 bases and V by 5 bases; bases with no gene match: 12.

CDR3 loop: CASSLSPRNSYNEQFF. Written as DNA, the CDR3 is TGTGCCAGCAGTTTAAGCCCCAGGAACAGCTACAATGAGCAGTTCTTC. The J gene is TRBJ2-1, the V gene TRBV27; no clear D. Per germline, CDR1 MNHEY and CDR2 SMNVEV (reference sequence). The CDR3 spans 16 residues. V was shortened by 2 bases and J by 3 bases, with 14 bases between the two germline ends.

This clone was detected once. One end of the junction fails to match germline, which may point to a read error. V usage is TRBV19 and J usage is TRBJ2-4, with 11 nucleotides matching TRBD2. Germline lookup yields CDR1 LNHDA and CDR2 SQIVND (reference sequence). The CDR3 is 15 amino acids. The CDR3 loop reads CASRIAGGRGNIQYF. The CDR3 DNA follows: TGTGCCAGTAGAATAGCGGGAGGGCGCGGGAACATTCAGTACTTC.

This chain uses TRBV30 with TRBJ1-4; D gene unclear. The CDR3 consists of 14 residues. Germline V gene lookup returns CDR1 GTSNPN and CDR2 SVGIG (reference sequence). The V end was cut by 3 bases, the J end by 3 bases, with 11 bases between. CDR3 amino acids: CAWRARQANEKLFF. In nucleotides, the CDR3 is TGTGCCTGGAGGGCACGGCAGGCTAATGAAAAACTGTTTTTT.

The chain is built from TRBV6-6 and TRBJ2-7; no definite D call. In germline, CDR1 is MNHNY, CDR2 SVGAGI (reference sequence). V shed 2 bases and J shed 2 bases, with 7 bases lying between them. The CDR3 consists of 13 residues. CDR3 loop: CASSYREAYEQYF. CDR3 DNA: TGTGCCAGCAGTTACAGAGAGGCCTACGAGCAGTACTTC.

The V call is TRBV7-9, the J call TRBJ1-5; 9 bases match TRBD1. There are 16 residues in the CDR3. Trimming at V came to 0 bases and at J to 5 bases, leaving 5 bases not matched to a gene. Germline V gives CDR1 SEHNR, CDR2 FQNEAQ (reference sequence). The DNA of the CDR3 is TGTGCCAGCAGCTTAGCGCGGGACAGGGTCTATCAGCCCCAGCATTTT. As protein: CASSLARDRVYQPQHF.

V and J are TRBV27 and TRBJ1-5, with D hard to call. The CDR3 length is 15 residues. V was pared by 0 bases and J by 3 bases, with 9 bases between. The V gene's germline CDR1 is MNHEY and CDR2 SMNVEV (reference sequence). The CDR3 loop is CASSLSQAANQPQHF. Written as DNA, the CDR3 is TGTGCCAGCAGTTTATCGCAGGCAGCCAATCAGCCCCAGCATTTT.

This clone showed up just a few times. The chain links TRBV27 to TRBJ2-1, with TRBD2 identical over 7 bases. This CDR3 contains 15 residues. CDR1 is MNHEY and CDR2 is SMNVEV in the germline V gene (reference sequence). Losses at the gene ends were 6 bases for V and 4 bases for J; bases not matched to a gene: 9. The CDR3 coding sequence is TGTGCCAGCAGCGACACTAGCGCCTATTACAATGAGCAGTTCTTC. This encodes CASSDTSAYYNEQFF.

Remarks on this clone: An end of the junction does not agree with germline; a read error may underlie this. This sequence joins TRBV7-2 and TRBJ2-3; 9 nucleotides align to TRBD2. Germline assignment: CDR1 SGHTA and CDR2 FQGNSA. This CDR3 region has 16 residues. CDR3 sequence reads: CAGSLLGGGAKDTQYF. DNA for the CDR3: TGTGCCGGCAGCTTACTCGGCGGGGGGGCGAAAGATACGCAGTATTTT.